The 18 T cell receptor beta chains in this list originate from one sample, sequenced in a study of early T cells in non-severe SARS-CoV-2 infection. TCRdb reprocessed the 5' RACE reads via MiXCR and lists one record per CDR3 protein. The top ten clones hold 4% to 5.5% of a sample with tens of thousands of distinct CDR3 sequences, 8% to 10% of them seen once. Sequenced material: whole blood. These receptor sequences come from an adult who was a healthcare worker with PCR-confirmed SARS-CoV-2 infection or an uninfected control (not recorded which).

This clonotype was observed at least ten times. This rearrangement joins TRBV20-1 to TRBJ2-1; 12 nucleotides match TRBD2. CDR1 and CDR2 from the germline V gene are DFQATT and SNEGSKA (reference sequence). V lost 4 bases, J lost 8 bases, and 15 bases stayed unmatched. The CDR3 extends over 17 amino acids. The chain's CDR3 is CSANILAGGPGRDEQFF. CDR3 sequence (DNA): TGCAGTGCTAATATACTAGCGGGAGGCCCCGGGAGAGATGAGCAGTTCTTC.

The chain couples TRBV2 to TRBJ2-7, with D uncertain. Trimming cost V 4 bases and J 4 bases, with 5 bases left between them. Germline V lookup: CDR1 SNHLY, CDR2 FYNNEI. CDR3 length: 11 residues. The CDR3 loop is CASSGRYEQYF. The CDR3 nucleotides read TGTGCCAGCAGTGGTAGGTACGAGCAGTACTTC.

The rearrangement links TRBV7-6 to TRBJ2-7; D might be TRBD2 (6 bases). This CDR3 is 15 amino acids long. Trimming shortened V by 5 bases and J by 0 bases, and 14 bases separated the two germline ends. CDR1 is SGHVS and CDR2 is FNYEAQ in the germline V gene. The CDR3 DNA sequence: TGTGCCAGCAGCCCCAATATGGGGGGCTCCTACGAGCAGTACTTC. It is translated as CASSPNMGGSYEQYF.

V and J are TRBV11-2 and TRBJ2-1; no firm D call. Germline V gene data show CDR1 as SGHAT and CDR2 as FQNNGV. This CDR3 region has 15 residues. With 5 bases removed from V and 0 bases from J, the gap between germline ends came to 11 bases. The CDR3 region is CASSPQPDSYNEQFF. The DNA of the CDR3 is TGTGCCAGCAGCCCGCAGCCCGACTCCTACAATGAGCAGTTCTTC. Full variable domain (outside the CDR3, taken from reference TRBV11-2 and TRBJ2-1): EAGVAQSPRYKIIEKRQSVAFWCNPISGHATLYWYQQILGQGPKLLIQFQNNGVVDDSQLPKDRFSAERLKGVDSTLKIQPAKLEDSAVYLCASSPQPDSYNEQFFGPGTRLTVL.

The chain uses TRBV19 and TRBJ2-2, with D hard to call. The CDR3 contains 13 residues. Germline V gene lookup returns CDR1 LNHDA and CDR2 SQIVND (reference sequence). The V and J ends lost 3 bases and 2 bases respectively, with 4 bases between them. Here the CDR3 reads CASSMLNTGELFF. For the CDR3, the DNA is TGTGCCAGTAGTATGCTAAACACCGGGGAGCTGTTTTTT.

This clonotype was counted a few times. The V gene is TRBV2, the J gene TRBJ2-2; possibly TRBD1 for D (6 bases). The germline V gene encodes CDR1 SNHLY and CDR2 FYNNEI. The CDR3 sequence is 15 residues long. The V end lost 6 bases, the J end lost 3 bases, and 14 bases lay between the germline ends. The CDR3 DNA reads TGTGCCAGCAGAAAGAAGAGGGGGTACACCGGGGAGCTGTTTTTT. Residues: CASRKKRGYTGELFF. Full variable domain (remainder filled in from reference TRBV2 and TRBJ2-2): EPEVTQTPSHQVTQMGQEVILRCVPISNHLYFYWYRQILGQKVEFLVSFYNNEISEKSEIFDDQFSVERPDGSNFTLKIRSTKLEDSAMYFCASRKKRGYTGELFFGEGSRLTVL.

There are a few counts of this clonotype. V and J are TRBV20-1 and TRBJ1-2; D perhaps matches TRBD1 (6 bases). Looked up from germline, CDR1 is DFQATT and CDR2 is SNEGSKA (reference sequence). Trimming pared 0 bases from V and 4 bases from J, leaving 9 bases between. The CDR3 consists of 13 residues. Here the CDR3 reads CSAREDSLYGYTF. For the CDR3, the DNA is TGCAGTGCTAGAGAGGACAGCCTCTATGGCTACACCTTC.

The chain has TRBV20-1 and TRBJ2-7; 11 nucleotides match TRBD2. Trimming removed 5 bases from V and 2 bases from J; junction bases left unmatched: 5. Germline V lookup: CDR1 DFQATT, CDR2 SNEGSKA (reference sequence). The CDR3 consists of 14 residues. CDR3 DNA: TGCAGTGCTCGACTAGCGGGAAGAACCTACGAGCAGTACTTC. Amino acid sequence: CSARLAGRTYEQYF.

The chain uses TRBV11-2 and TRBJ2-7; tentatively, D is TRBD1 or TRBD2 (5 bases each). The CDR3 is made up of 15 amino acids. V was clipped by 6 bases and J by 2 bases, with 17 bases between them. Germline CDR1 and CDR2: SGHAT and FQNNGV. The CDR3 reads CASRHGTELPYEQYF. The CDR3 region has the DNA TGTGCCAGCAGGCACGGGACGGAGCTACCCTACGAGCAGTACTTC.

This clonotype was seen a handful of times. The rearrangement uses TRBV9 and TRBJ2-1; 11 nucleotides align to TRBD2. The CDR3 runs to 16 residues. Germline CDR1 reads SGDLS; CDR2 reads YYNGEE. The V segment lost 0 bases and the J segment 4 bases; nucleotides outside the gene matches: 3. This CDR3 is CASSVATSGGYNEQFF. For the CDR3, the DNA is TGTGCCAGCAGCGTAGCTACTAGCGGGGGTTACAATGAGCAGTTCTTC.

The gene calls are TRBV20-1 and TRBJ2-3, with 7 bases that match TRBD2. Germline lookup yields CDR1 DFQATT and CDR2 SNEGSKA (reference sequence). V was pared by 4 bases and J by 0 bases, with 4 bases of the junction left unmatched. The CDR3 sequence is 14 residues long. The CDR3 sequence: CSAIRGSSTDTQYF. In DNA, the CDR3 is TGCAGTGCTATTCGCGGGAGTAGCACAGATACGCAGTATTTT.

This clonotype was picked up many times. The chain has TRBV2 and TRBJ2-3; TRBD2 matches 8 bases. V lost 4 bases, J lost 6 bases, and 6 bases stayed unmatched. CDR1 and CDR2 (germline): SNHLY, FYNNEI. This CDR3 region has 14 residues. Here the CDR3 reads CASSGTGGVDTQYF. For the CDR3, the DNA is TGTGCCAGCAGTGGAACGGGAGGGGTTGATACGCAGTATTTT.

The V gene is TRBV20-1, the J gene TRBJ2-5; D remains unclear. Germline V CDR1 and CDR2: DFQATT, SNEGSKA (reference sequence). CDR3 length: 16 residues. Trimming removed 5 bases at V and 5 bases at J, with 24 bases between. CDR3 protein: CSASHSGWGLMETQYF. For the CDR3, the DNA is TGCAGTGCTTCCCACTCGGGCTGGGGATTGATGGAGACCCAGTACTTC.

The chain is built from TRBV3-1 and TRBJ2-3, with no clear D. V lost 3 bases to trimming and J lost 2 bases, with 6 bases between them. CDR3 length: 13 amino acids. CDR1 LGHDT and CDR2 YNNKEL come from the germline V gene (reference sequence). This CDR3 is CASSQLNTDTQYF. Written as DNA, the CDR3 is TGTGCCAGCAGCCAGCTAAACACAGATACGCAGTATTTT.

This clonotype was seen ten or more times. This chain connects TRBV5-1 to TRBJ2-5, with TRBD2 identical over 8 bases. The CDR3 extends over 15 amino acids. The V gene end was trimmed by 0 bases and the J gene end by 0 bases; junction bases not matched to a gene: 1. Germline lookup yields CDR1 SGHRS and CDR2 YFSETQ. The DNA for the CDR3 is TGCGCCAGCAGCTTGGTAGCGGGGAACCAAGAGACCCAGTACTTC. Protein: CASSLVAGNQETQYF. Together with reference TRBV5-1 and TRBJ2-5, the CDR3 gives the full variable domain: KAGVTQTPRYLIKTRGQQVTLSCSPISGHRSVSWYQQTPGQGLQFLFEYFSETQRNKGNFPGRFSGRQFSNSRSEMNVSTLELGDSALYLCASSLVAGNQETQYFGPGTRLLVL.

The gene calls are TRBV12-3 or TRBV12-4 and TRBJ2-7; D might be TRBD2 (5 bases). Trimming removed 1 base at V and 2 bases at J, with 9 bases between. The CDR3 is 14 residues long. The CDR3 sequence is CASSLGTFPYEQYF. CDR3 nucleotide sequence: TGTGCCAGCAGTTTAGGGACTTTTCCCTACGAGCAGTACTTC.

This clonotype was picked up many times. The CDR3 region is CASRAGQGFNGELFF. For the CDR3, the DNA is TGTGCCAGCAGGGCGGGACAGGGTTTCAACGGGGAGCTGTTTTTT. The chain carries TRBV6-5 and TRBJ2-2; 9 positions match TRBD1. Germline trimming cut 6 bases from V and 7 bases from J; bases unmatched to any gene: 9. The CDR3 is 15 amino acids. CDR1 MNHEY and CDR2 SVGAGI come from the germline V gene.

CDR3 coding DNA: TGTGCCAGCAGCTTAGTCCTAGCGGGGTACGAGCAGTACTTC. Its translation: CASSLVLAGYEQYF. The rearrangement joins TRBV7-2 to TRBJ2-7; TRBD2 aligns across 9 bases. Germline values: CDR1 SGHTA, CDR2 FQGNSA. The junction had 2 bases not matched to a gene; V was cut back by 1 base and J by 4 bases. The CDR3 is made up of 14 amino acids.